Listed here are 32 T cell receptor beta chains from one sample, sequenced in a study of shared clonotypes between healthy human individuals (dated by TCRdb to the early 2020s). Library construction relied on the immunoSEQ multiplex PCR assay. TCRdb provides this immuneACCESS table in a form limited to in-frame rearrangements. Some clones are lacking; in checked studies, under half of them reflect an unresolved V gene, and why the rest are absent is not known. The sample table lists about 960,000 clones, 60% to 85% of them with a count of one. The leading ten clones occupy about 1.5% of the sample. The sequencing sample was made of memory CD4+ T cells sorted from blood. Per the publication, the cell subset or site label means: CD45RA-negative fraction. The origin of the receptors is a man younger than 35 in good health.

The chain carries TRBV18 and TRBJ2-1; TRBD2 matches at 7 bases. The CDR3 loop spans 14 amino acids. Germline V lookup: CDR1 KGHSH, CDR2 LQKENI. V lost 5 bases and J lost 4; bases outside the gene matches: 5. The CDR3 coding sequence is TGTGCCAGCTCAAGGGCTAGCGGATACAATGAGCAGTTCTTC. Amino acids: CASSRASGYNEQFF.

This clone was seen a handful of times. The V gene is TRBV5-8, the J gene TRBJ1-2, with 9 bases aligning to TRBD1. This CDR3 has 15 amino acids. Germline V lookup: CDR1 SGHTS, CDR2 YDEGEE. V shed 1 base, J shed 4 bases, and the junction held 5 bases outside the gene matches. The CDR3 nucleotides read TGTGCCAGCAGCTTGCTGGGGACAGGGACCTATGGCTACACCTTC. Translation gives CASSLLGTGTYGYTF.

The chain is built from TRBV6-5 and TRBJ2-6; D unresolved. With 5 bases removed from V and 4 bases from J, the gap between germline ends came to 12 bases. CDR3 length equals 15 residues. Germline lookup yields CDR1 MNHEY and CDR2 SVGAGI. The CDR3 protein is CASSRQVVGANVLTF. The CDR3 bases are TGTGCCAGCAGTCGCCAGGTTGTAGGGGCCAACGTCCTGACTTTC.

The gene calls are TRBV18 and TRBJ1-1; D is unclear. V was cut by 1 base and J by 4 bases, with 22 bases left in between. The germline gives CDR1 KGHSH, CDR2 LQKENI. This CDR3 region has 18 residues. In nucleotides, the CDR3 is TGTGCCAGCTCACCACGTTCCGGAGTAGGGCCGAGGCGCACTGAAGCTTTCTTT. Its protein is CASSPRSGVGPRRTEAFF.

The chain couples TRBV5-1 to TRBJ2-5; D is unresolved. The CDR3 is 13 amino acids. CDR1 is SGHRS, CDR2 YFSETQ, per germline. Trimming stripped 2 bases from V and 5 bases from J, with 10 bases between. The CDR3 spells CASSLLVGETQYF. In DNA, the CDR3 is TGCGCCAGCAGCTTATTAGTCGGGGAGACCCAGTACTTC.

This clone was picked up a small number of times. The J gene is TRBJ2-1, the V gene TRBV9; weak D call: TRBD2 (5 bases). The germline V and J ends were trimmed by 0 bases and 10 bases, with 14 bases remaining between them. CDR1 and CDR2 from the germline V gene are SGDLS and YYNGEE. CDR3 length equals 14 residues. CDR3 protein: CASSVVSGDGEQFF. The CDR3 DNA is TGTGCCAGCAGCGTAGTTTCCGGGGATGGCGAGCAGTTCTTC.

This chain joins TRBV6-5 and TRBJ1-4; 10 positions agree with TRBD1. Looked up from germline, CDR1 is MNHEY and CDR2 is SVGAGI. There are 15 residues in the CDR3. The junction had 5 bases not matched to a gene; V was cut back by 4 bases and J by 6 bases. The CDR3: CASSFTGQGYEKLFF. In nucleotides, the CDR3 is TGTGCCAGCAGTTTCACGGGACAGGGGTATGAAAAACTGTTTTTT.

The V call is TRBV4-1, the J call TRBJ2-2; 8 bases fit TRBD1. The V gene's germline CDR1 is MGHRA and CDR2 YSYEKL. Trimming at V came to 1 base and at J to 5 bases, leaving 12 bases not matched to a gene. The CDR3 has 18 amino acids. The CDR3 loop is CASSQGQGALGRTGELFF. The CDR3, as DNA: TGCGCCAGCAGCCAAGGGCAGGGGGCCCTCGGAAGGACCGGGGAGCTGTTTTTT.

This clone was detected ten times or more. The chain recombines TRBV29-1 with TRBJ2-2; 7 positions agree with TRBD1. The V gene's germline CDR1 is SQVTM and CDR2 ANQGSEA. V lost 4 bases, J lost 6 bases, and 8 bases stayed unmatched. The CDR3 spans 14 residues. CDR3 sequence (DNA): TGCAGCGTTGCCCGGGACAGTTTGGCCGGGGAGCTGTTTTTT. Amino acid sequence: CSVARDSLAGELFF.

This clone was found once. The V call is TRBV5-6, the J call TRBJ2-3; no definite D call. In germline, CDR1 is SGHDT, CDR2 YYEEEE. The CDR3 sequence is 13 residues long. The V end was cut by 3 bases, the J end by 2 bases, with 7 bases between. The CDR3 loop reads CASSSHATDTQYF. As DNA, the CDR3 is TGTGCCAGCAGCTCACATGCCACAGATACGCAGTATTTT.

Note on this clone: Other DNA sequences in this specimen translate into the identical CDR3. The chain couples TRBV30 to TRBJ2-3; D gene unclear. The ends were cut back, 2 bases at V and 5 bases at J, with 5 bases in the middle. The CDR3 covers 11 residues. CDR1 and CDR2 from the germline V gene are GTSNPN and SVGIG (reference sequence). CDR3 sequence (DNA): TGTGCCTGGAGTCCGGGAGATACGCAGTATTTT. Its protein is CAWSPGDTQYF.

The rearrangement links TRBV19 to TRBJ1-4, with 11 bases fitting TRBD1. V shed 9 bases and J 6 bases; nucleotides not matched to a gene: 3. Germline V gene sequence: CDR1 LNHDA, CDR2 SQIVND (reference sequence). The CDR3 loop spans 13 amino acids. In DNA, the CDR3 is TGTGCCAGCCGGACAGGGGGCGATGAAAAACTGTTTTTT. This translates into CASRTGGDEKLFF.

This clone was counted once. V and J are TRBV7-3 and TRBJ1-1; maybe TRBD1 (5 bases). CDR3 size: 16 residues. Trimming removed 1 base at V and 2 bases at J, with 14 bases between. Germline V gives CDR1 SGHTA, CDR2 FQGTGA. DNA of the CDR3: TGTGCCAGCAGCTTAATCGGGGGTCAGGGAAACACTGAAGCTTTCTTT. This sequence encodes CASSLIGGQGNTEAFF.

The rearrangement uses TRBV30 and TRBJ1-2; perhaps TRBD1 as D (5 bases). V lost 8 bases to trimming and J lost 4 bases, with 20 bases between them. Germline CDR1 is GTSNPN and CDR2 is SVGIG (reference sequence). CDR3 length: 14 amino acids. The CDR3 sequence is CAQGRRQGGYGYTF. The CDR3, as DNA: TGTGCCCAGGGACGCCGGCAGGGTGGCTATGGCTACACCTTC.

CDR3 amino acids: CASGNMGLAGAGDTQYF. In nucleotides, the CDR3 is TGTGCTAGTGGGAATATGGGACTAGCGGGAGCAGGAGATACGCAGTATTTT. The gene calls are TRBV12-5 and TRBJ2-3; 14 bases are shared with TRBD2. Germline V gene lookup returns CDR1 LGHNT and CDR2 FRNRAP. The CDR3 is 17 amino acids. V gave up 6 bases and J gave up 5 bases; unmatched junction bases: 10.

The V and J genes are TRBV27 and TRBJ2-5; D possibly corresponds to TRBD1 (6 bases). V was trimmed by 0 bases and J by 7 bases, leaving 12 bases between them. Germline values: CDR1 MNHEY, CDR2 SMNVEV (reference sequence). The CDR3 loop spans 14 amino acids. The CDR3 region is CASSLSRQVMTQYF. The CDR3 coding sequence is TGTGCCAGCAGTTTATCGAGACAGGTGATGACCCAGTACTTC.

CDR3 sequence (DNA): TGCAGCGTTGGAACTGCAAGCTCTGGAAACACCATATATTTT. Its translation: CSVGTASSGNTIYF. This sequence joins TRBV29-1 and TRBJ1-3; D unclear. Trimming removed 4 bases at V and 0 bases at J, with 10 bases between. The germline gives CDR1 SQVTM, CDR2 ANQGSEA. CDR3 size: 14 residues.

In this sample, this clone turned up a few times. The genes are TRBV2 and TRBJ1-6; D not certain. Germline CDR1 and CDR2: SNHLY and FYNNEI. Trimming removed 2 bases at V and 9 bases at J, with 14 bases between. The CDR3 is made up of 15 amino acids. The CDR3 nucleotides are TGTGCCAGCAGTGAAAGGAGGGTAGGGTTTTCACCCCTCCACTTT. It codes for CASSERRVGFSPLHF. Looking up the rest from reference TRBV2 and TRBJ1-6 gives the full variable domain: EPEVTQTPSHQVTQMGQEVILRCVPISNHLYFYWYRQILGQKVEFLVSFYNNEISEKSEIFDDQFSVERPDGSNFTLKIRSTKLEDSAMYFCASSERRVGFSPLHFGNGTRLTVT.

Concerning this clone itself: With a far larger clone one base away, a read error is the likely cause. The chain recombines TRBV7-3 with TRBJ1-6; D is possibly TRBD1 (5 bases). Between the trimmed V and J ends, which lost 0 bases and 8 bases, there was a span of 5 bases. CDR3 length equals 13 residues. CDR1 SGHTA and CDR2 FQGTGA come from the germline V gene. CDR3 amino acids: CASSLTGDSPLHF. CDR3 bases: TGTGCCAGCAGCTTAACAGGGGATTCACCCCTCCACTTT.

This chain joins TRBV7-2 and TRBJ2-1, with D possibly matching TRBD2 (5 bases). From germline, CDR1 is SGHTA and CDR2 FQGNSA. The CDR3 is 14 residues long. Trimming cost V 5 bases and J 4 bases, with 12 bases left between them. This CDR3 reads CASSPGSAYNEQFF. CDR3 nucleotide sequence: TGTGCCAGCAGCCCCGGTAGCGCGTACAATGAGCAGTTCTTC.

This clone was observed a single time. The rearrangement joins TRBV19 to TRBJ1-5; TRBD1 might be the D (6 bases). Per the germline V gene, CDR1 is LNHDA and CDR2 is SQIVND (reference sequence). Trimming removed 7 bases at V and 6 bases at J, with 13 bases between. The CDR3 runs 13 residues. This CDR3 reads CASKGRGGQPQHF. The CDR3 nucleotides read TGTGCCAGTAAAGGGAGAGGGGGTCAGCCCCAGCATTTT. The variable domain in full, with the rest retrieved from reference TRBV19 and TRBJ1-5, is DGGITQSPKYLFRKEGQNVTLSCEQNLNHDAMYWYRQDPGQGLRLIYYSQIVNDFQKGDIAEGYSVSREKKESFPLTVTSAQKNPTAFYLCASKGRGGQPQHFGDGTRLSIL.

Here the CDR3 reads CASSPMGAGADYEQYF. The CDR3 nucleotides read TGCGCCAGCAGCCCCATGGGGGCAGGGGCGGACTACGAGCAGTACTTC. This chain uses TRBV5-1 with TRBJ2-7, with D possibly matching TRBD1 (6 bases). Trimming took 4 bases from V and 3 from J, leaving 20 bases between them. The V gene's germline CDR1 is SGHRS and CDR2 YFSETQ. The CDR3 loop spans 16 amino acids.

The chain combines TRBV5-6 with TRBJ1-5; 8 bases align to TRBD1. Unmatched junction bases numbered 9, after V lost 1 base and J lost 3 bases. The V gene's germline CDR1 is SGHDT and CDR2 YYEEEE. CDR3 length: 17 amino acids. CDR3 protein: CASSLRRTGIYNQPQHF. In nucleotides, the CDR3 is TGTGCCAGCAGCTTGCGTCGGACAGGGATTTACAATCAGCCCCAGCATTTT.

Note on this clone: The same CDR3 arises from other DNA sequences in this sample as well. The chain recombines TRBV19 with TRBJ2-7; D unclear. The V end lost 3 bases, the J end lost 1 base, and 7 bases lay between the germline ends. The CDR3 length is 13 residues. Germline V gene data show CDR1 as LNHDA and CDR2 as SQIVND (reference sequence). The DNA for the CDR3 is TGTGCCAGTAGTATTCGGTTATCCTACGAGCAGTACTTC. Encoded protein: CASSIRLSYEQYF.

Worth noting for this clone: The sample has other DNA sequences that encode this CDR3 too. This chain uses TRBV5-1 with TRBJ2-2, with D possibly being TRBD2 (6 bases). The CDR3 is 15 amino acids. V dropped 3 bases and J dropped 1 base, with 10 bases sitting between them. Germline CDR1 reads SGHRS; CDR2 reads YFSETQ. Here the CDR3 reads CASSSAGGNTGELFF. CDR3 in DNA: TGCGCCAGCAGCTCCGCCGGGGGGAACACCGGGGAGCTGTTTTTT.

This clone was recorded a few times. For the CDR3, the DNA is TGTGCCAGCAGTGAGGGACGACTCGCTAATGAAAAACTGTTTTTT. Amino acids: CASSEGRLANEKLFF. The genes are TRBV6-1 and TRBJ1-4; TRBD1 is a possible D gene (5 bases). The CDR3 totals 15 residues. Germline CDR1 MNHNS, CDR2 SASEGT. The V and J ends lost 3 bases and 3 bases respectively, with 11 bases between them.

In this sample, this clone turned up a few times. The V gene is TRBV6-5, the J gene TRBJ1-1; D is unclear. Per germline, CDR1 MNHEY and CDR2 SVGAGI. With 0 bases removed from V and 0 bases from J, the gap between germline ends came to 11 bases. The CDR3 runs to 16 residues. CDR3: CASSYSSPDLNTEAFF. The DNA of the CDR3 is TGTGCCAGCAGTTACTCGAGCCCAGATTTGAACACTGAAGCTTTCTTT.

The rearrangement links TRBV7-3 to TRBJ1-2; no definite D call. The CDR3 is 16 residues long. Germline V CDR1 and CDR2: SGHTA, FQGTGA. Trimming took off 2 bases at V and 3 bases at J, with 16 bases between the two ends. CDR3 region: CASSLVPSPPDYGYTF. The CDR3 DNA reads as TGTGCCAGCAGCTTAGTTCCCAGCCCGCCGGACTATGGCTACACCTTC.

The chain has TRBV27 and TRBJ1-6; D not certain. Per the germline V gene, CDR1 is MNHEY and CDR2 is SMNVEV (reference sequence). The CDR3 consists of 16 residues. V lost 3 bases and J 7 bases, leaving 16 bases between the germline ends. The CDR3 protein is CASSFSVYGGNSPLHF. CDR3 nucleotides: TGTGCCAGCAGTTTCTCAGTGTACGGTGGCAATTCACCCCTCCACTTT.

V and J are TRBV6-5 and TRBJ2-5, with a possible D match to TRBD2 (6 bases). The V gene's germline CDR1 is MNHEY and CDR2 SVGAGI. V was shortened by 5 bases and J by 3 bases, with 16 bases between the two germline ends. CDR3 size: 15 residues. CDR3 sequence reads: CASSRNGRVEETQYF. In DNA, the CDR3 is TGTGCCAGCAGTCGGAACGGGAGAGTCGAAGAGACCCAGTACTTC.

The chain combines TRBV5-1 with TRBJ2-1; 9 bases are a match to TRBD2. The CDR3 consists of 15 residues. V shed 0 bases and J 4 bases; nucleotides not matched to a gene: 2. Germline CDR1 SGHRS, CDR2 YFSETQ. The CDR3 loop is CASSLGAGGYNEQFF. The CDR3, as DNA: TGCGCCAGCAGCTTGGGAGCGGGAGGTTACAATGAGCAGTTCTTC.

This clone turned up a few times. The rearrangement joins TRBV2 to TRBJ2-3, with D hard to call. Deletions cut 7 bases from V and 1 base from J, with 21 bases between. The V gene's germline CDR1 is SNHLY and CDR2 FYNNEI. This CDR3 comprises 17 residues. The CDR3 region is CASTISWYRLGTDTQYF. The CDR3 DNA is TGTGCCAGCACCATTTCGTGGTATCGTCTCGGCACAGATACGCAGTATTTT. Full variable domain (rest looked up from reference TRBV2 and TRBJ2-3): EPEVTQTPSHQVTQMGQEVILRCVPISNHLYFYWYRQILGQKVEFLVSFYNNEISEKSEIFDDQFSVERPDGSNFTLKIRSTKLEDSAMYFCASTISWYRLGTDTQYFGPGTRLTVL.